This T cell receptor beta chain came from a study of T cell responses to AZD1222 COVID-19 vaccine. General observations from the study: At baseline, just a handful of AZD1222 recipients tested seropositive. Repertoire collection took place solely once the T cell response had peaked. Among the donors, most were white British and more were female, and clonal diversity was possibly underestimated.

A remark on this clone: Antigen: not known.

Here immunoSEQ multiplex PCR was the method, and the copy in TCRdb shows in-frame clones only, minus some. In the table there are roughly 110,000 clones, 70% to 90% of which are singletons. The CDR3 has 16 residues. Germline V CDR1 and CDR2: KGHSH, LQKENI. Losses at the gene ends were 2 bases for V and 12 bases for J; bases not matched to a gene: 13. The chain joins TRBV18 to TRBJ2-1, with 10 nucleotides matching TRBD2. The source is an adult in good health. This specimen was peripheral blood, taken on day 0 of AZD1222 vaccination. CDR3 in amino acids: CASSPVAEREGLGQFF. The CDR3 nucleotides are TGTGCCAGCTCACCAGTGGCGGAGCGGGAGGGCCTGGGGCAGTTCTTC.